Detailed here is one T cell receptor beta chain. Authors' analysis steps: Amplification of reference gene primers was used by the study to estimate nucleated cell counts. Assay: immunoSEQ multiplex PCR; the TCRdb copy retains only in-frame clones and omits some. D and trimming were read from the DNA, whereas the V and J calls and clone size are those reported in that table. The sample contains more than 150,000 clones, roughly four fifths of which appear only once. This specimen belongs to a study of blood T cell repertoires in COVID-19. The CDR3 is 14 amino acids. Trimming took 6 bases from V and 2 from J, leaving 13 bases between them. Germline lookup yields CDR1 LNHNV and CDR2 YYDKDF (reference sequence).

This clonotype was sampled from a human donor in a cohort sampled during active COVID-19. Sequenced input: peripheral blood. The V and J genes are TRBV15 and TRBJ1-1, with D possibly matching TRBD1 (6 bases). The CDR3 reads CATRGGSINTEAFF. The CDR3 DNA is TGTGCCACCAGAGGGGGATCGATAAACACTGAAGCTTTCTTT.